These 15 T cell receptor beta chains originate from one sample sequenced in a study of shared clonotypes between healthy human individuals. Positively selected for CCR7, the CD45RO-negative cells used as naive CD8 cells excluded terminally differentiated effector memory CD45RA+ cells. Profiled with immunoSEQ multiplex PCR; TCRdb holds only in-frame clones, not every one. The repertoire holds some 2 million clones, with 85% to 95% as singletons. Material for sequencing was naive CD8+ T cells sorted from blood. The receptor source for this set is a man between 18 and 29 years old in good health.

This clone was recorded once. V gene TRBV7-9 combines with J gene TRBJ2-5; no firm D call. There are 13 residues in the CDR3. Between the trimmed V and J ends, which lost 1 base and 6 bases, there was a span of 9 bases. Per the germline V gene, CDR1 is SEHNR and CDR2 is FQNEAQ (reference sequence). CDR3 nucleotides: TGTGCCAGCAGCTTAGTTACCCTAAAGACCCAGTACTTC. It is translated as CASSLVTLKTQYF. The full variable domain, in which reference TRBV7-9 and TRBJ2-5 provide the parts outside the CDR3, is DTGVSQNPRHKITKRGQNVTFRCDPISEHNRLYWYRQTLGQGPEFLTYFQNEAQLEKSRLLSDRFSAERPKGSFSTLEIQRTEQGDSAMYLCASSLVTLKTQYFGPGTRLLVL.

This chain uses TRBV2 with TRBJ2-7; perhaps D is TRBD1 or TRBD2 (5 bases each). V shed 1 base and J shed 3 bases, with 16 bases lying between them. The germline gives CDR1 SNHLY, CDR2 FYNNEI. This CDR3 comprises 16 residues. The CDR3 here is CASSEVEGILRYEQYF. In DNA form, the CDR3 reads TGTGCCAGCAGTGAAGTAGAGGGGATCCTCCGCTACGAGCAGTACTTC.

V usage is TRBV6-6 and J usage is TRBJ1-2; tentatively, D is TRBD1 (5 bases). V was shortened by 6 bases and J by 3 bases, with 11 bases between the two germline ends. The CDR3 has 13 residues. From germline, CDR1 is MNHNY and CDR2 SVGAGI (reference sequence). DNA for the CDR3: TGTGCCAGCAGGGGGCGTTCCGACTATGGCTACACCTTC. Its translation: CASRGRSDYGYTF.

The genes are TRBV4-3 and TRBJ2-5; 9 bases align to TRBD1. This CDR3 has 16 residues. Germline CDR1 LGHNA, CDR2 YSLEER. Trimming at V came to 5 bases and at J to 5 bases, leaving 12 bases not matched to a gene. The CDR3 region has the DNA TGCGCCAGCAGCGGACGACAGGGGGGAAGTTCGGAGACCCAGTACTTC. Its translation is CASSGRQGGSSETQYF.

The chain has TRBV6-5 and TRBJ2-5; possibly TRBD2 for D (6 bases). Trimming shortened V by 2 bases and J by 5 bases, and 15 bases separated the two germline ends. The CDR3 runs 15 residues. Looked up from germline, CDR1 is MNHEY and CDR2 is SVGAGI. CDR3 nucleotides: TGTGCCAGCAGTTACCCCGAGGCGGGAAGGGAGACCCAGTACTTC. Protein sequence: CASSYPEAGRETQYF.

CDR3 sequence reads: CASSLATGTLTDTQYF. The CDR3 DNA is TGTGCCAGCAGCTTGGCAACCGGGACCCTAACAGATACGCAGTATTTT. The J gene is TRBJ2-3, the V gene TRBV7-2; perhaps D is TRBD1 or TRBD2 (5 bases each). Per germline, CDR1 SGHTA and CDR2 FQGNSA. This CDR3 is built from 16 residues. V was trimmed by 3 bases and J by 3 bases, leaving 16 bases between them.

The V gene is TRBV27, the J gene TRBJ2-7; D ambiguous. Trimming removed 4 bases at V and 0 bases at J, with 13 bases between. Germline V lookup: CDR1 MNHEY, CDR2 SMNVEV (reference sequence). The CDR3 length is 15 residues. Here the CDR3 reads CASSSLPPSSYEQYF. The CDR3 coding sequence is TGTGCCAGCAGTTCCCTCCCCCCTAGCTCCTACGAGCAGTACTTC.

The chain combines TRBV21-1 with TRBJ2-7; TRBD1, the table's D call, was not compared with the DNA. TRBV21-1 counts as a pseudogene. The CDR3 has 17 residues. The CDR3 DNA is TGTGCCAGCAGCAAGGCCCAATCCGGGACAGGACCCTACGAGCAGTACTTC. This gives the protein CASSKAQSGTGPYEQYF.

The chain recombines TRBV28 with TRBJ1-2; 9 bases agree with TRBD1. Germline V gene data show CDR1 as MDHEN and CDR2 as SYDVKM. Trimming at V came to 5 bases and at J to 6 bases, leaving 16 bases not matched to a gene. This CDR3 comprises 17 residues. The CDR3: CASSPLWLGDRVHGYTF. CDR3 coding DNA: TGTGCCAGCAGTCCCCTTTGGCTCGGGGACAGGGTGCATGGCTACACCTTC.

The V call is TRBV5-4, the J call TRBJ2-3, with D perhaps matching TRBD1 (5 bases). The germline CDR1 and CDR2 sequences are SGHNT and YYREEE (reference sequence). The CDR3 has 15 residues. Trimming removed 3 bases from V and 2 bases from J, with 13 bases in between. The CDR3 coding sequence is TGTGCCAGCAGCTCCCCGAAGGGGATCACAGATACGCAGTATTTT. Translation: CASSSPKGITDTQYF.

The chain is built from TRBV7-9 and TRBJ2-7; either TRBD1 or TRBD2 may fit D (5 bases each). Trimming removed 6 bases at V and 7 bases at J, with 19 bases between. The CDR3 runs to 14 residues. CDR1 is SEHNR and CDR2 is FQNEAQ in the germline V gene (reference sequence). The CDR3 sequence: CASSSRPQGGEQYF. The CDR3 nucleotides are TGTGCCAGCAGTTCCCGACCGCAGGGCGGGGAGCAGTACTTC.

The DNA for the CDR3 is TGTGCCAGCAGTTCAACAGGCTTCAATCAGCCCCAGCATTTT. It is translated as CASSSTGFNQPQHF. V gene TRBV28 combines with J gene TRBJ1-5; a possible D gene is TRBD1 (5 bases). This CDR3 comprises 14 residues. V dropped 4 bases and J dropped 3 bases, with 10 bases sitting between them. Germline V gene sequence: CDR1 MDHEN, CDR2 SYDVKM.

The gene calls are TRBV19 and TRBJ1-2; maybe TRBD1 (5 bases). This CDR3 has 15 residues. Trimming pared 0 bases from V and 7 bases from J, leaving 15 bases between. Germline values: CDR1 LNHDA, CDR2 SQIVND (reference sequence). The CDR3 nucleotides are TGTGCCAGTAGTATAGATCGGGAGGGGCCCAGTGGCTACACCTTC. Its protein product is CASSIDREGPSGYTF. The full variable domain, completed using reference TRBV19 and TRBJ1-2, is DGGITQSPKYLFRKEGQNVTLSCEQNLNHDAMYWYRQDPGQGLRLIYYSQIVNDFQKGDIAEGYSVSREKKESFPLTVTSAQKNPTAFYLCASSIDREGPSGYTFGSGTRLTVV.

This clone was seen only once. The CDR3 is CASSFPGTGAYGYTF. CDR3 in DNA: TGTGCCAGCAGCTTTCCCGGGACAGGGGCCTATGGCTACACCTTC. The chain joins TRBV11-2 to TRBJ1-2; 10 nucleotides line up with TRBD1. Germline CDR1 and CDR2: SGHAT and FQNNGV. This CDR3 comprises 15 residues. The junction had 5 bases not matched to a gene; V was cut back by 3 bases and J by 4 bases. Variable domain in full (rest from reference TRBV11-2 and TRBJ1-2): EAGVAQSPRYKIIEKRQSVAFWCNPISGHATLYWYQQILGQGPKLLIQFQNNGVVDDSQLPKDRFSAERLKGVDSTLKIQPAKLEDSAVYLCASSFPGTGAYGYTFGSGTRLTVV.

Concerning this clone itself: Different DNA sequences within this sample yield the same CDR3. This rearrangement joins TRBV7-9 to TRBJ2-7; the match to TRBD1 covers 11 bases. V shed 4 bases and J 4 bases; nucleotides not matched to a gene: 3. CDR1 and CDR2 from the germline V gene are SEHNR and FQNEAQ (reference sequence). The CDR3 totals 14 residues. The DNA for the CDR3 is TGTGCCAGCAGCTCGGGGGACAGGGGGTACGAGCAGTACTTC. Residues: CASSSGDRGYEQYF. Supplemented by reference TRBV7-9 and TRBJ2-7, the full variable domain reads DTGVSQNPRHKITKRGQNVTFRCDPISEHNRLYWYRQTLGQGPEFLTYFQNEAQLEKSRLLSDRFSAERPKGSFSTLEIQRTEQGDSAMYLCASSSGDRGYEQYFGPGTRLTVT.